The clone carrying this T cell receptor beta chain was detected only a few times. These data come from a study of spatial heterogeneity in lung cancer. CDR1 and CDR2 (germline): SGDLS, YYNGEE. The CDR3 runs to 14 residues. The V end lost 4 bases, the J end lost 2 bases, and 9 bases lay between the germline ends. Time point: blood at routine non-recurrence follow-up after resection. TCRdb analysed the 5' RACE reads with MiXCR anew, one entry per CDR3 protein. The sample lists tens of thousands of distinct CDR3 sequences, 19% occurring once. Sequences were derived from PBMCs, sampled at follow-up. This chain uses TRBV9 with TRBJ2-2; D uncertain. The source of this sequence is a male donor with early-stage non-small cell lung cancer. The CDR3 region is CASSIRPNTGELFF. The DNA for the CDR3 is TGTGCCAGCAGCATACGTCCAAACACCGGGGAGCTGTTTTTT.